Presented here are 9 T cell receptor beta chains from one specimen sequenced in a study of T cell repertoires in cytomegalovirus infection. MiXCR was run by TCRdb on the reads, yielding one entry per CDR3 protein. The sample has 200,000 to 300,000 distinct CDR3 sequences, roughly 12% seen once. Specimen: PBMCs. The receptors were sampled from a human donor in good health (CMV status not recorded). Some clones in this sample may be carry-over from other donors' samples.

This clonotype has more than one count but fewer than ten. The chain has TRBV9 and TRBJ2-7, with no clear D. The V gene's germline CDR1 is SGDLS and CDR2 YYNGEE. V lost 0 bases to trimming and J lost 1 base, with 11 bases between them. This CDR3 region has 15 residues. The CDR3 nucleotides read TGTGCCAGCAGCGTAGCTACCGGCTTGTCCTACGAGCAGTACTTC. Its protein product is CASSVATGLSYEQYF.

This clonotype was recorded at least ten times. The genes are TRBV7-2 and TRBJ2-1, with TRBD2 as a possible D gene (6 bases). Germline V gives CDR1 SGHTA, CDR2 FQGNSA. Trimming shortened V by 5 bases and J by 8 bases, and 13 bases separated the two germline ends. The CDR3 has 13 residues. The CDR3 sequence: CASSEFGDYEQFF. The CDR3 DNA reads TGTGCCAGCAGCGAGTTCGGGGACTATGAGCAGTTCTTC.

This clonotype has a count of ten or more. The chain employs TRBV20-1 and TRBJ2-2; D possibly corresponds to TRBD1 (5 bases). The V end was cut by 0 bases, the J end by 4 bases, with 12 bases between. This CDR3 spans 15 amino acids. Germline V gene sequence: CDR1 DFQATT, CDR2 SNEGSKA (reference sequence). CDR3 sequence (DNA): TGCAGTGCTAGAGATCAGGGTGGGGCCACCGGGGAGCTGTTTTTT. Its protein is CSARDQGGATGELFF.

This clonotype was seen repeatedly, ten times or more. The CDR3 protein is CASSLRTGNGYTF. As DNA, the CDR3 is TGTGCCAGCAGCTTACGGACAGGGAATGGCTACACCTTC. The chain links TRBV7-8 to TRBJ1-2; 8 nucleotides agree with TRBD1. With V trimmed by 2 bases and J by 6 bases, 2 bases remained unmatched. The CDR3 is 13 residues long. The germline CDR1 and CDR2 sequences are SGHVS and FQNEAQ. Using reference TRBV7-8 and TRBJ1-2 for the parts outside the CDR3, the full variable domain is GAGVSQSPRYKVAKRGQDVALRCDPISGHVSLFWYQQALGQGPEFLTYFQNEAQLDKSGLPSDRFFAERPEGSVSTLKIQRTQQEDSAVYLCASSLRTGNGYTFGSGTRLTVV.

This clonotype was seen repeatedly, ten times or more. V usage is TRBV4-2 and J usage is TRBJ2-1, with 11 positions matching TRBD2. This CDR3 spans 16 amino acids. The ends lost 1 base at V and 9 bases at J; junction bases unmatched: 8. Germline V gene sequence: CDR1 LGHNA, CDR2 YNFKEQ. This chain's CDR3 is CASSQVAASGGLEQFF. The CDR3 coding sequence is TGTGCCAGCAGCCAAGTGGCGGCTAGCGGGGGGCTTGAGCAGTTCTTC.

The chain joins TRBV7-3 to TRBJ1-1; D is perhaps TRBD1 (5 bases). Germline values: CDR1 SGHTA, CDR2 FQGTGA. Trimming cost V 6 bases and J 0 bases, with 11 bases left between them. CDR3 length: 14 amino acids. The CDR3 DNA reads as TGTGCCAGCAGTTCGACAGACATGAACACTGAAGCTTTCTTT. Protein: CASSSTDMNTEAFF.

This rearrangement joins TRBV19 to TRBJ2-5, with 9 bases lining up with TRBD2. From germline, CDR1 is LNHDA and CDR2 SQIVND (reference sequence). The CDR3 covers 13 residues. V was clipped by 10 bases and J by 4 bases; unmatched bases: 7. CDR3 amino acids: CATTTSGRETQYF. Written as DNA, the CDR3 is TGTGCCACCACGACTAGCGGAAGAGAGACCCAGTACTTC.

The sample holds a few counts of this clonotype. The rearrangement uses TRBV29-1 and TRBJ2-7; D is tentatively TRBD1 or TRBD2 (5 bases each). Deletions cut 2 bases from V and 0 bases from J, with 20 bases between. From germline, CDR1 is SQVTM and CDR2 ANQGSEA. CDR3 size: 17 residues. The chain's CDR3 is CSVESTRAGSYSYEQYF. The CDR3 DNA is TGCAGCGTTGAATCGACCCGTGCAGGGAGCTACTCCTACGAGCAGTACTTC.

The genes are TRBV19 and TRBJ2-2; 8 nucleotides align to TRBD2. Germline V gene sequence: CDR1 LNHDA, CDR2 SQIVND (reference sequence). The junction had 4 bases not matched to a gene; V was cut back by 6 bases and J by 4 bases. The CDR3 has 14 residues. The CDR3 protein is CASRAGTSTGELFF. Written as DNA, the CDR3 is TGTGCCAGTAGGGCCGGGACTAGCACCGGGGAGCTGTTTTTT.